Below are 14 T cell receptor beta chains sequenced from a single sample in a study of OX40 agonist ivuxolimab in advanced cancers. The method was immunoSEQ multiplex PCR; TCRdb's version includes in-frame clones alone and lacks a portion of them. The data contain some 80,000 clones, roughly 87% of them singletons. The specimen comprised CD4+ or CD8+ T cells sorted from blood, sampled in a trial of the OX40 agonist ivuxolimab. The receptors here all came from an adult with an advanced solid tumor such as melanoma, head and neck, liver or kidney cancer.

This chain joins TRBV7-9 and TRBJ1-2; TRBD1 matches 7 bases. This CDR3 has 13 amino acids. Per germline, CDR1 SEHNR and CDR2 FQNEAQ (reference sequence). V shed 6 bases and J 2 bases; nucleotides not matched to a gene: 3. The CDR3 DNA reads TGTGCCAGCAGAAAGGACAGGAACTATGGCTACACCTTC. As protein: CASRKDRNYGYTF.

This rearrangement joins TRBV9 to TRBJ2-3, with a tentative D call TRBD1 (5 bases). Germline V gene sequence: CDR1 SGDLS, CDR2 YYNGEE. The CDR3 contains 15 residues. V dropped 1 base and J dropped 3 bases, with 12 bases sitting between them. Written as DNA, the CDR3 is TGTGCCAGCAGCGTATTAAGCGCAGGGACAGATACGCAGTATTTT. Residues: CASSVLSAGTDTQYF.

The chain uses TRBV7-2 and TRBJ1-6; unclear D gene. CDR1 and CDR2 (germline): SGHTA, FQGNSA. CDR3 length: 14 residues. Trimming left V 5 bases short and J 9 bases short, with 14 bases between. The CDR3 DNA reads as TGTGCCAGCAGCAGGACGGTCCTTGGTTCACCCCTCCACTTT. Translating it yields CASSRTVLGSPLHF.

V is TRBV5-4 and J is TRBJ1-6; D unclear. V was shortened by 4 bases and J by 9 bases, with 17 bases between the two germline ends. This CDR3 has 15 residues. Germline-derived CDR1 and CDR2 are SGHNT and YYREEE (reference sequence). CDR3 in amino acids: CASSARPPSGSPLHF. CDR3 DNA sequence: TGTGCCAGCAGCGCGCGCCCTCCCTCAGGTTCACCCCTCCACTTT.

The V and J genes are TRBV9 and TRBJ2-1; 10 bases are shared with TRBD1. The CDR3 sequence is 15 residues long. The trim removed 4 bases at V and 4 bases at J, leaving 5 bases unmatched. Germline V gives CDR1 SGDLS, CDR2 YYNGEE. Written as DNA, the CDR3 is TGTGCCAGCAGCCCCCGGGACAGGGGATACAATGAGCAGTTCTTC. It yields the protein CASSPRDRGYNEQFF.

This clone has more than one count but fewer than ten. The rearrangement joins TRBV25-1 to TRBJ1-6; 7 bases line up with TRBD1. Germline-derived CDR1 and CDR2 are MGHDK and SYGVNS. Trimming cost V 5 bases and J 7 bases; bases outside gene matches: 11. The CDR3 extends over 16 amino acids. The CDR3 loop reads CASSPGTARGNSPLHF. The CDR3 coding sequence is TGTGCCAGCAGTCCCGGGACAGCACGGGGAAATTCACCCCTCCACTTT.

The CDR3 is CASSYVGRDYGYTF. DNA of the CDR3: TGTGCCAGCAGTTACGTTGGCAGAGACTATGGCTACACCTTC. The chain links TRBV28 to TRBJ1-2; D uncertain. The germline V and J ends were trimmed by 4 bases and 3 bases, with 12 bases remaining between them. The germline gives CDR1 MDHEN, CDR2 SYDVKM. This CDR3 comprises 14 residues.

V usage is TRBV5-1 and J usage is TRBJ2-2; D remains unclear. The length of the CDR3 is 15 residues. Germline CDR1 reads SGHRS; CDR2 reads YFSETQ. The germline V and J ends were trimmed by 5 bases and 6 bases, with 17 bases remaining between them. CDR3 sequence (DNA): TGCGCCAGCAGACCTTCTTTTACAGAGCCCGGGGAGCTGTTTTTT. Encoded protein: CASRPSFTEPGELFF.

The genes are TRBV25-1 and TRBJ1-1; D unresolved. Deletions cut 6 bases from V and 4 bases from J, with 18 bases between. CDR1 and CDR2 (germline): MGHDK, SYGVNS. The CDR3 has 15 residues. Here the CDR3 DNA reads TGTGCCAGCAGGGAACCTTCTCGGGGTGGCACTGAAGCTTTCTTT. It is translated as CASREPSRGGTEAFF.

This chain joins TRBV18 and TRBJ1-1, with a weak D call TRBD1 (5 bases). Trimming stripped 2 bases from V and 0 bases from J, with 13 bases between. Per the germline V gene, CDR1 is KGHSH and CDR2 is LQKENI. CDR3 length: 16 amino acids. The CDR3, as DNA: TGTGCCAGCTCACCAGCTCAGCCGGGGGTGAACACTGAAGCTTTCTTT. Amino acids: CASSPAQPGVNTEAFF.

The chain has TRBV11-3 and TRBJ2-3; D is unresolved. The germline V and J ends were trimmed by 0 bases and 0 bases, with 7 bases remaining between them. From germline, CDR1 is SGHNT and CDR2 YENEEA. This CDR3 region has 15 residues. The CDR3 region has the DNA TGTGCCAGCAGCTTAGACAGTAGCAGCACAGATACGCAGTATTTT. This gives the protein CASSLDSSSTDTQYF.

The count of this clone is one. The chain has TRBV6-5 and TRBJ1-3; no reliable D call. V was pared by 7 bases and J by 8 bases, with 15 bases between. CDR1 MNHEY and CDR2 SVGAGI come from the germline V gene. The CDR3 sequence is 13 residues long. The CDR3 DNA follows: TGTGCCAGCAACCTACGGGAGCTTGACACCATATATTTT. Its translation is CASNLRELDTIYF.

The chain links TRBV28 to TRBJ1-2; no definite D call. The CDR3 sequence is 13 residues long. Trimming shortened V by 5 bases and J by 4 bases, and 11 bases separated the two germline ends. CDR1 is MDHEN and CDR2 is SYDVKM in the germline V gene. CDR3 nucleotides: TGTGCCAGCAGTCTCCGGGGTGCCTATGGCTACACCTTC. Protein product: CASSLRGAYGYTF.

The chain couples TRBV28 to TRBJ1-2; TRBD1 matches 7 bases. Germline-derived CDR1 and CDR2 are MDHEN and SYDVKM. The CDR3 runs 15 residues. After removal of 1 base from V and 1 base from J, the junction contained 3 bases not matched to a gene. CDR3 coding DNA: TGTGCCAGCAGTTTATTCGCAGGGGGTAACTATGGCTACACCTTC. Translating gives CASSLFAGGNYGYTF.